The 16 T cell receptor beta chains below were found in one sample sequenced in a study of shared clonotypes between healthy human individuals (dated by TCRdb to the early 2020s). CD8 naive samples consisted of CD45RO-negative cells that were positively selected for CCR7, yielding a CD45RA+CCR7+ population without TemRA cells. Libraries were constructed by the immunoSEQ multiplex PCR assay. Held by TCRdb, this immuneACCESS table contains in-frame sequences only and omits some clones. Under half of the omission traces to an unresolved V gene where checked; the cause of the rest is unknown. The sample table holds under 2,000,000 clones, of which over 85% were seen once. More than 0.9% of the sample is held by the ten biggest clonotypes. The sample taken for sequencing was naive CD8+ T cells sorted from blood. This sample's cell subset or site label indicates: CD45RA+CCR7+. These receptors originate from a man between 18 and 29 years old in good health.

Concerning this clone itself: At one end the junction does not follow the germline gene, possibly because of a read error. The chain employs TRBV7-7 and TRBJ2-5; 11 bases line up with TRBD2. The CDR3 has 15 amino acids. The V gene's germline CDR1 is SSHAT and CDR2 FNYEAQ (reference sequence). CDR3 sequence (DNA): TGTGCTAGCAGCCCCCTAGCGGGGGGCGGGGAGACCCAGTACTTC. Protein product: CASSPLAGGGETQYF.

The CDR3 DNA reads TGTGCCAGCAGTACGGGACTCCTGGAGCAGTTCTTC. This encodes CASSTGLLEQFF. The chain uses TRBV27 and TRBJ2-1; possible D gene TRBD2, 6 bases. CDR1 and CDR2 (germline): MNHEY, SMNVEV (reference sequence). The CDR3 has 12 residues. V lost 5 bases, J lost 10 bases, and 12 bases lay in between.

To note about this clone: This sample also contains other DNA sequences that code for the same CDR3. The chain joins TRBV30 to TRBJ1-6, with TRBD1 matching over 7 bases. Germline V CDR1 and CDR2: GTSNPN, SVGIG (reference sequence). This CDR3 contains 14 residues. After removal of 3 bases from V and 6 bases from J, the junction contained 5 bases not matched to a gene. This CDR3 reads CAWSPGTVNSPLHF. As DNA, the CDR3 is TGTGCCTGGAGCCCCGGGACAGTTAATTCACCCCTCCACTTT.

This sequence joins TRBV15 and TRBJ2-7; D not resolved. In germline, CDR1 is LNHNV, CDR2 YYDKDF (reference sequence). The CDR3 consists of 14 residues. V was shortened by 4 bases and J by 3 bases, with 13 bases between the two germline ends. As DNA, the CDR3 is TGTGCCACCAGCACCCGGACGGTGGACTACGAGCAGTACTTC. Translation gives CATSTRTVDYEQYF.

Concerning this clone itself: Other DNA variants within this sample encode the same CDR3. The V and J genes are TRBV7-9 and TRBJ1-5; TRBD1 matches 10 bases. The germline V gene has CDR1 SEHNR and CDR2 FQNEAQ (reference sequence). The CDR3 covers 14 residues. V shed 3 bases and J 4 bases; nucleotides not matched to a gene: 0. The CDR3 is CASSLGQGNQPQHF. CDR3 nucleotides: TGTGCCAGCAGCTTGGGACAGGGGAATCAGCCCCAGCATTTT.

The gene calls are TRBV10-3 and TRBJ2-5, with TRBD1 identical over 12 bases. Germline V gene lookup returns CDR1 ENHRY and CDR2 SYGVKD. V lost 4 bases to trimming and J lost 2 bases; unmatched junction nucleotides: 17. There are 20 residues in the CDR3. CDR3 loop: CAISVGDRGPPGAYQETQYF. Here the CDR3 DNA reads TGTGCCATCAGTGTAGGGGACAGGGGGCCCCCGGGGGCGTATCAAGAGACCCAGTACTTC.

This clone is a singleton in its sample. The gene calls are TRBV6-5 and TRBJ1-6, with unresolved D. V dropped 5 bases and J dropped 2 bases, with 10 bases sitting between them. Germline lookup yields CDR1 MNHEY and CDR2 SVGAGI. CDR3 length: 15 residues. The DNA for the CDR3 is TGTGCCAGCAGTGGGGAAATTGCCTATAATTCACCCCTCCACTTT. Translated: CASSGEIAYNSPLHF.

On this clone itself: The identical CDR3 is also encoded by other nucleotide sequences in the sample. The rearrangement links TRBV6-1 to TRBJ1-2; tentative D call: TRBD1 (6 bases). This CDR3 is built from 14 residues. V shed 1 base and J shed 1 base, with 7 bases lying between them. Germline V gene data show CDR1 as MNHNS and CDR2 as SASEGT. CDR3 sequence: CASSEGTVNYGYTF. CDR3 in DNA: TGTGCCAGCAGTGAAGGGACAGTTAACTATGGCTACACCTTC.

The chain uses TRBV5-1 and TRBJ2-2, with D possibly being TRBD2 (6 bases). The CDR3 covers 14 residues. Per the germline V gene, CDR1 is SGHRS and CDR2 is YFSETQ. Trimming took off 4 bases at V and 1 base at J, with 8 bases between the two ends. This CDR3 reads CASSPGLNTGELFF. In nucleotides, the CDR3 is TGCGCCAGCAGCCCGGGACTGAACACCGGGGAGCTGTTTTTT.

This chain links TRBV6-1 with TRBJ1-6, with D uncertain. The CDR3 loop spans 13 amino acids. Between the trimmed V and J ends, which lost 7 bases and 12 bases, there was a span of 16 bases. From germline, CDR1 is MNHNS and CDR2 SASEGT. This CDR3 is CASNEDGGLPLHF. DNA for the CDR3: TGTGCCAGCAATGAGGACGGAGGTTTACCCCTCCACTTT.

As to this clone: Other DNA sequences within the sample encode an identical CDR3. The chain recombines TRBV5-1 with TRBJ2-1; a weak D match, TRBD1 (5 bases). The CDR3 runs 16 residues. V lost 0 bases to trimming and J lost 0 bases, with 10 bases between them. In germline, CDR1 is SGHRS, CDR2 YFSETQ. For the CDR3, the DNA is TGCGCCAGCAGCTTGGTGGGGCCAAGCTCCTACAATGAGCAGTTCTTC. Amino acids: CASSLVGPSSYNEQFF.

CDR3 residues: CASSLAATVTEAFF. The CDR3 DNA sequence: TGTGCCAGCAGCTTAGCGGCGACAGTCACTGAAGCTTTCTTT. The chain uses TRBV7-6 and TRBJ1-1; D is possibly TRBD1 (5 bases). Trimming pared 0 bases from V and 4 bases from J, leaving 9 bases between. The CDR3 has 14 amino acids. Germline assignment: CDR1 SGHVS and CDR2 FNYEAQ.

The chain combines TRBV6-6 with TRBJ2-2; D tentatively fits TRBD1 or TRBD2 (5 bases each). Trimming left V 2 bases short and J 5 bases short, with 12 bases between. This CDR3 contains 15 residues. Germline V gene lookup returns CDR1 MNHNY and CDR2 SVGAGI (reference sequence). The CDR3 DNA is TGTGCCAGCAGTTACGGGGGACCCCCAACCGGGGAGCTGTTTTTT. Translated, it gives CASSYGGPPTGELFF.

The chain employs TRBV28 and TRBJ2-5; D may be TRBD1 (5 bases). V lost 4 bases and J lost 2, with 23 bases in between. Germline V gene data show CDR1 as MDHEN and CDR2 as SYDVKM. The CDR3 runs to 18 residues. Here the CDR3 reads CASSSPPLGAPIQETQYF. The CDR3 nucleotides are TGTGCCAGCAGTTCCCCCCCCCTTGGGGCACCGATACAAGAGACCCAGTACTTC. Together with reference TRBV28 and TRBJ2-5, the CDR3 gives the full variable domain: DVKVTQSSRYLVKRTGEKVFLECVQDMDHENMFWYRQDPGLGLRLIYFSYDVKMKEKGDIPEGYSVSREKKERFSLILESASTNQTSMYLCASSSPPLGAPIQETQYFGPGTRLLVL.

This chain's CDR3 is CASSLDPSGGYEQYF. Written as DNA, the CDR3 is TGTGCCAGCAGCTTAGACCCTAGCGGGGGGTACGAGCAGTACTTC. This rearrangement joins TRBV11-2 to TRBJ2-7; 11 bases are shared with TRBD2. The length of the CDR3 is 15 residues. Germline V gene lookup returns CDR1 SGHAT and CDR2 FQNNGV. V shed 0 bases and J 4 bases; nucleotides not matched to a gene: 2.

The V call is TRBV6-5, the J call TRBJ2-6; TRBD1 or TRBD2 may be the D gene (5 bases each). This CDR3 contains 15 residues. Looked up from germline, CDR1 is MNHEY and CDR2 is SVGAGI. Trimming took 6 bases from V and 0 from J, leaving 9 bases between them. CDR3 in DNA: TGTGCCAGCAGGGAGAGGGGCTCTGGGGCCAACGTCCTGACTTTC. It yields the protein CASRERGSGANVLTF.